This entry describes one T cell receptor (beta chain). Its antigen is not identified. This sample was taken from a study of OX40 agonist ivuxolimab in advanced cancers. Overall study context: Aged about 20 to 85 with a mean of roughly 63 years, they were 75% to 85% male. The study's findings and limits: Clonal expansion was among the lowest in partial responders at 0.1-3.0 mg/kg, especially CD8+. The study did not work out the antigen specificity of the expanded peripheral T cells.

Trimming took 4 bases from V and 8 from J, leaving 8 bases between them. The CDR3 has 12 residues. From germline, CDR1 is SGHAT and CDR2 FQNNGV. At baseline, cycle 4 day 1, and cycle 7 day 1, blood was sampled. Clones were read by immunoSEQ multiplex PCR, and TCRdb kept only the in-frame ones, dropping some. Among some 70,000 clones listed, about 86% were seen once. This sample comprised CD4+ or CD8+ T cells sorted from blood, obtained in a trial of the OX40 agonist ivuxolimab. This TCR came from an adult with an advanced solid tumor such as melanoma, head and neck, liver or kidney cancer. The chain uses TRBV11-2 and TRBJ2-2, with D uncertain. The CDR3 spells CASSSDAGELFF. CDR3 DNA sequence: TGTGCCAGCAGCTCGGACGCAGGGGAGCTGTTTTTT.